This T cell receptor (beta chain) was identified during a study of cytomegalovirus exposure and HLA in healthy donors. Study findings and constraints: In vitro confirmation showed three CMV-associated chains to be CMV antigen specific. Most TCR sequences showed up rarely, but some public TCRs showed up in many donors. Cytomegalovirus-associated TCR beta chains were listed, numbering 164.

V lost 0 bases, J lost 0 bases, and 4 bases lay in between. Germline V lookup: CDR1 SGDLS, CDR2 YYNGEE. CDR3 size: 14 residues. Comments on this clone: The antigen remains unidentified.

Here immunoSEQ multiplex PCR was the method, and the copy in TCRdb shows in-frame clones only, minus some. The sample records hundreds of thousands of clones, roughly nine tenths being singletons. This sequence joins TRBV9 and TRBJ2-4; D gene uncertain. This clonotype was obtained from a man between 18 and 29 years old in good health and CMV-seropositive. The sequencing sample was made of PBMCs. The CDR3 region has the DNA TGTGCCAGCAGCGTAGGCTTAGCCAAAAACATTCAGTACTTC. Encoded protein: CASSVGLAKNIQYF.